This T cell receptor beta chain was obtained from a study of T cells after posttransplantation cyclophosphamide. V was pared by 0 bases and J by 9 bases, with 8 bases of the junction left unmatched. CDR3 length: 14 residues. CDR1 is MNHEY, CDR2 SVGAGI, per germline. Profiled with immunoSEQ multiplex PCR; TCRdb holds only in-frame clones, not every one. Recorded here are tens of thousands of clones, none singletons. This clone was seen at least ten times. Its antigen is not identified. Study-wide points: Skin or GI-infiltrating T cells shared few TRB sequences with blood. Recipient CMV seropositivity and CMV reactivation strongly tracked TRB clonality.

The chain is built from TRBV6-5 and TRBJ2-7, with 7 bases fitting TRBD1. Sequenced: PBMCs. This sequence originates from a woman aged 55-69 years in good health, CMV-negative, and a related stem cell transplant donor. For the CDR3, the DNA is TGTGCCAGCAGTTACTCTCGGACAGGACGGGCGCAGTACTTC. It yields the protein CASSYSRTGRAQYF.